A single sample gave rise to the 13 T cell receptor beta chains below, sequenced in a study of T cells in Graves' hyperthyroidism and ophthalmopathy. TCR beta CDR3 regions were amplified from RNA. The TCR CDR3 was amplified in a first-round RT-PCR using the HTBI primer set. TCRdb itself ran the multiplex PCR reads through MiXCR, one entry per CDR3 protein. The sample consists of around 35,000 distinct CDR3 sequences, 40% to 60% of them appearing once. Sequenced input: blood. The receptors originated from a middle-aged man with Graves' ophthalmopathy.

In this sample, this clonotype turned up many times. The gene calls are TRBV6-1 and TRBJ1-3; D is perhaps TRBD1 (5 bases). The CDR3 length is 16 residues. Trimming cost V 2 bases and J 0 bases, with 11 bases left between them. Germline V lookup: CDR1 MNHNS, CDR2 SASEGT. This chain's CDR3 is CASSEYGGSSGNTIYF. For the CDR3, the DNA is TGTGCCAGCAGTGAATACGGGGGGTCCTCTGGAAACACCATATATTTT.

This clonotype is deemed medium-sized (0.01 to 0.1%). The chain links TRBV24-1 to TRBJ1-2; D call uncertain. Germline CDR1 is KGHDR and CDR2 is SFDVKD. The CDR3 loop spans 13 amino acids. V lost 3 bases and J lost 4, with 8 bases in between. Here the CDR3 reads CATSDLYGYGYTF. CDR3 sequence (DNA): TGTGCCACCAGTGATCTCTATGGCTATGGCTACACCTTC.

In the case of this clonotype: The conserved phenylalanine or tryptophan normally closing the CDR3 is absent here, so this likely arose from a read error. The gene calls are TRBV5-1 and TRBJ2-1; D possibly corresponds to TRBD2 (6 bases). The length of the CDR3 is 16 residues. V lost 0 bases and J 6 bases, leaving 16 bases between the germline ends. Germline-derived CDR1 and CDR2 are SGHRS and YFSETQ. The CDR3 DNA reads TGCGCCAGCAGCTTGGAACCCGGGAGTGTTGTCAATGAGCAGTTCTGC. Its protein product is CASSLEPGSVVNEQFC.

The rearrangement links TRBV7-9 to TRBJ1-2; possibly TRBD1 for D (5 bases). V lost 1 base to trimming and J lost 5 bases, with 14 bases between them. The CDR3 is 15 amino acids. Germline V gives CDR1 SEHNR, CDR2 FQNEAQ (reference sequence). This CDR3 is CASSLGSGRGYGYTF. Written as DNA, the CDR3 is TGTGCCAGCAGCTTAGGGTCAGGGCGAGGGTATGGCTACACCTTC.

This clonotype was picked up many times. The CDR3 is CASSERGGGTDTQYF. The CDR3 DNA follows: TGTGCCAGCAGCGAGAGGGGGGGGGGCACAGATACGCAGTATTTT. The rearrangement uses TRBV9 and TRBJ2-3; D possibly corresponds to TRBD2 (7 bases). CDR1 is SGDLS, CDR2 YYNGEE, per germline. The CDR3 spans 15 residues. Trimming removed 3 bases at V and 1 base at J, with 12 bases between.

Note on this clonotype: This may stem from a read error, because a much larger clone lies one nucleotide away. Here the CDR3 DNA reads TGTGCCAGCAGTCCGGAGGCAAAAAGGGGACACAATGAGCAGTTCTTC. Its protein product is CASSPEAKRGHNEQFF. This chain connects TRBV25-1 to TRBJ2-1, with D perhaps given as TRBD1 or TRBD2 (5 bases each). Germline V gives CDR1 MGHDK, CDR2 SYGVNS. The CDR3 totals 16 residues. Trimming took off 5 bases at V and 5 bases at J, with 19 bases between the two ends.

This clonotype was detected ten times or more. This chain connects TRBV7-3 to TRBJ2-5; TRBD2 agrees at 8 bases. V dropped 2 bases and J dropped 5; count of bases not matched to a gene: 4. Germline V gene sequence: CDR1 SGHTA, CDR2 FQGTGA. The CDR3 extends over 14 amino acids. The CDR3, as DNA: TGTGCCAGCAGCTTATCAGCGGGAGAGGAGACCCAGTACTTC. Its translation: CASSLSAGEETQYF.

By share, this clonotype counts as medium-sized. The CDR3 DNA reads TGTGCCAGCCGCGGGACAGGGTACCACGAGCAGTACTTC. Translating it yields CASRGTGYHEQYF. This chain connects TRBV7-8 to TRBJ2-7, with 9 bases matching TRBD1. This CDR3 comprises 13 residues. V dropped 8 bases and J dropped 5; count of bases not matched to a gene: 7. Germline V gene sequence: CDR1 SGHVS, CDR2 FQNEAQ.

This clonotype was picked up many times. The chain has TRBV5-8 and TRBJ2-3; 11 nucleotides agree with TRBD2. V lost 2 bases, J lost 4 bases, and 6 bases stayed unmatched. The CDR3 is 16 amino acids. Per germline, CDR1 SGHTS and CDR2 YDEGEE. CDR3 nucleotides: TGTGCCAGCAGCTTACTTAGCGGGAGGGCCCCAGATACGCAGTATTTT. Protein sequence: CASSLLSGRAPDTQYF.

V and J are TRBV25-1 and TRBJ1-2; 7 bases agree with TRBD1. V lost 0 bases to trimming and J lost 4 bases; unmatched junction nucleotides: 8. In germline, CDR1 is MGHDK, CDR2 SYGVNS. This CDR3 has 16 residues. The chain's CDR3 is CASSEYKRDRSYGYTF. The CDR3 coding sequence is TGTGCCAGCAGTGAATATAAGCGGGACAGATCCTATGGCTACACCTTC.

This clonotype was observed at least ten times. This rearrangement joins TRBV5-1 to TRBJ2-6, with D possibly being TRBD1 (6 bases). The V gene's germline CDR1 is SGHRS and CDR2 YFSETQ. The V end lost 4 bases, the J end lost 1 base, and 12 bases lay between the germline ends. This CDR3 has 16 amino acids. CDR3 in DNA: TGCGCCAGCAGCCCCCAAGGGGGATCTGGGGCCAACGTCCTGACTTTC. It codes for CASSPQGGSGANVLTF.

The CDR3 bases are TGTGCCAGTAGTTCGTCCGGGACAGGTACGGGAAATCAGCCCCAGCATTTT. This sequence encodes CASSSSGTGTGNQPQHF. V usage is TRBV19 and J usage is TRBJ1-5, with 8 bases fitting TRBD1. The V segment lost 5 bases and the J segment 4 bases; nucleotides outside the gene matches: 13. The CDR3 has 17 amino acids. Germline V gives CDR1 LNHDA, CDR2 SQIVND (reference sequence).

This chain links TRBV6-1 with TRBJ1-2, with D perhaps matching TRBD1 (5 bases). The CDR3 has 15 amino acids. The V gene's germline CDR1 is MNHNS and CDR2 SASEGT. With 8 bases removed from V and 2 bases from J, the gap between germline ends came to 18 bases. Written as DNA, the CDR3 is TGTGCCAGCGTGCAGGGCCCAGGGCCGAACTATGGCTACACCTTC. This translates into CASVQGPGPNYGYTF.